Only one count was recorded for the clone carrying this TCR beta chain. The sample is drawn from a study of blood T cell repertoires in COVID-19. Turning to the study itself: Sites across the United States, Italy and Spain contributed samples from acute and convalescent COVID-19.

The CDR3 totals 12 residues. Trimming took off 4 bases at V and 13 bases at J, with 14 bases between the two ends. Per the study methods: By means of reference gene primer amplification, nucleated cell counts were estimated. Profiled with immunoSEQ multiplex PCR; TCRdb holds only in-frame clones, not every one. That table gives V, J and clone size, and the DNA gave D and trimming. The sample includes tens of thousands of clones, around nine tenths of them seen just once. This clonotype was obtained from a human donor in a cohort sampled during active COVID-19. What was sequenced was peripheral blood. The chain has TRBV12-3 or TRBV12-4 and TRBJ2-1; D possibly corresponds to TRBD2 (6 bases). CDR3 in amino acids: CASSSPGLTQFF. CDR3 nucleotide sequence: TGTGCCAGCAGTTCACCGGGACTCACTCAGTTCTTC.